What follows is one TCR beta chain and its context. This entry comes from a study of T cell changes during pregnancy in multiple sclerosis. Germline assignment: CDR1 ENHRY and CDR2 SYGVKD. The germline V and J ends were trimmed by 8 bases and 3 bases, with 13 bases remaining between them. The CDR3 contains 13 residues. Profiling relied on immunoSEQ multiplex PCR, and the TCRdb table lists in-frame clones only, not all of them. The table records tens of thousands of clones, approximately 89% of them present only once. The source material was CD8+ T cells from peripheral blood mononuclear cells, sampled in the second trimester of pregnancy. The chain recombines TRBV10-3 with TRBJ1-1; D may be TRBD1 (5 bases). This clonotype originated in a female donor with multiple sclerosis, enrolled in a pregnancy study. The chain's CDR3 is CAIGSGRHTEAFF. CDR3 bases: TGTGCCATCGGGTCAGGGAGGCACACTGAAGCTTTCTTT.